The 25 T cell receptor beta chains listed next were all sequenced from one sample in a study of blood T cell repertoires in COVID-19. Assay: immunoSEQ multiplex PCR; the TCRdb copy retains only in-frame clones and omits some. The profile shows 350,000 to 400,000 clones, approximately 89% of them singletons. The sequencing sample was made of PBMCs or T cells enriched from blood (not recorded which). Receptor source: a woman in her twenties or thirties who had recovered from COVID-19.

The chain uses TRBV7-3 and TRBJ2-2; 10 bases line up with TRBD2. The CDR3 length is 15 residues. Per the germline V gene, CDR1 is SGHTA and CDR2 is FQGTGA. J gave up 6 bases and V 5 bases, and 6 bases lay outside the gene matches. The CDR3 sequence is CASSSSGRASGELFF. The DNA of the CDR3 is TGTGCCAGCAGCAGCAGCGGGAGGGCCTCCGGGGAGCTGTTTTTT.

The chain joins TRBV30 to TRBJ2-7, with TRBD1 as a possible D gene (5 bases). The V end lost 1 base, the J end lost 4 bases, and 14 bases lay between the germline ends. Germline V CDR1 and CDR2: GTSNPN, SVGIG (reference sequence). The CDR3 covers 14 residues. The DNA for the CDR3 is TGTGCCTGGAGTGGTAAGGGGTCGTTTTACGAGCAGTACTTC. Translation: CAWSGKGSFYEQYF.

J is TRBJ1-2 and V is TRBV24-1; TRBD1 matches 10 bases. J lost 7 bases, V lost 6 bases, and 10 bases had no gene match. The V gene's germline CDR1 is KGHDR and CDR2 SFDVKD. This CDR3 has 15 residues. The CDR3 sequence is CATSRTGGSIGGYTF. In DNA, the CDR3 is TGTGCCACCAGTCGGACAGGGGGAAGTATTGGTGGCTACACCTTC.

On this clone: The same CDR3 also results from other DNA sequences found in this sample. The CDR3 here is CASSLRQGANQPQHF. In DNA form, the CDR3 reads TGTGCCAGCAGCTTGCGGCAGGGGGCAAATCAGCCCCAGCATTTT. This rearrangement joins TRBV5-6 to TRBJ1-5; 8 nucleotides align to TRBD1. CDR1 and CDR2 from the germline V gene are SGHDT and YYEEEE. Germline trimming cut 1 base from V and 4 bases from J; bases unmatched to any gene: 4. The CDR3 is 15 amino acids.

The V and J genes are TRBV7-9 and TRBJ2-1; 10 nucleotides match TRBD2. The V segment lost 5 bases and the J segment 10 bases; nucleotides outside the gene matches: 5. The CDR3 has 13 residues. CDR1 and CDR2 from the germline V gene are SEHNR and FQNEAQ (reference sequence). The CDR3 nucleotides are TGTGCCAGCAGCCCGGGACTAGCGTACGAGCAGTTCTTC. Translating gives CASSPGLAYEQFF.

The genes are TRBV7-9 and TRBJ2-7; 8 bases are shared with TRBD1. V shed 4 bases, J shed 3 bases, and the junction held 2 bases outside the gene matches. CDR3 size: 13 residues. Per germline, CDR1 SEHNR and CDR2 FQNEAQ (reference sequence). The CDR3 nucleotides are TGTGCCAGCAGCTCGGACAGGGTCTACGAGCAGTACTTC. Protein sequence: CASSSDRVYEQYF.

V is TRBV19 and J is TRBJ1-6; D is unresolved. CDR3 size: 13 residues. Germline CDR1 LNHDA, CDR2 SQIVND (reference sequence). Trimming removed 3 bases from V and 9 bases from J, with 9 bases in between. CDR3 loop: CASSIGRSSPLHF. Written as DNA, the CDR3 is TGTGCCAGTAGTATCGGGAGGAGTTCACCCCTCCACTTT. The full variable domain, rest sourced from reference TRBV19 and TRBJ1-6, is DGGITQSPKYLFRKEGQNVTLSCEQNLNHDAMYWYRQDPGQGLRLIYYSQIVNDFQKGDIAEGYSVSREKKESFPLTVTSAQKNPTAFYLCASSIGRSSPLHFGNGTRLTVT.

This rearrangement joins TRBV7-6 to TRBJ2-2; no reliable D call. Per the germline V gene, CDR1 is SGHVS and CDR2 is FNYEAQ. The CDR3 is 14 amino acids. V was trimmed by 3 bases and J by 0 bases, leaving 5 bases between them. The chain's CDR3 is CASSLFANTGELFF. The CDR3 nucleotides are TGTGCCAGCAGCTTGTTCGCGAACACCGGGGAGCTGTTTTTT. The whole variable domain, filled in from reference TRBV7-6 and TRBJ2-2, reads GAGVSQSPRYKVTKRGQDVALRCDPISGHVSLYWYRQALGQGPEFLTYFNYEAQQDKSGLPNDRFSAERPEGSISTLTIQRTEQRDSAMYRCASSLFANTGELFFGEGSRLTVL.

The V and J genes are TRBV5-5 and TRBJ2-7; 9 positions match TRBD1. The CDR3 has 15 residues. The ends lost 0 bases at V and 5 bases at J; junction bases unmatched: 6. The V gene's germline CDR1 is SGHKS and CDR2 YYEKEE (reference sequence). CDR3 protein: CASSLGDRELDEQYF. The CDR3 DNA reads TGTGCCAGCAGCTTGGGGGACAGGGAATTAGACGAGCAGTACTTC.

This chain's CDR3 is CASSQSAGGGYTGELFF. Written as DNA, the CDR3 is TGCGCCAGCAGCCAGTCCGCAGGGGGCGGGTACACCGGGGAGCTGTTTTTT. The rearrangement links TRBV4-3 to TRBJ2-2; 8 positions agree with TRBD1. V lost 3 bases to trimming and J lost 3 bases; unmatched junction nucleotides: 9. Germline values: CDR1 LGHNA, CDR2 YSLEER. The CDR3 runs to 17 residues.

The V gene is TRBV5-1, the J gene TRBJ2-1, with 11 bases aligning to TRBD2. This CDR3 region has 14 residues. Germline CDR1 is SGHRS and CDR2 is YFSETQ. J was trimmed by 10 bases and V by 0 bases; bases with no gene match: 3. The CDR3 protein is CASSLALAGVEQFF. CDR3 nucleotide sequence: TGCGCCAGCAGCTTGGCACTAGCGGGAGTAGAGCAGTTCTTC.

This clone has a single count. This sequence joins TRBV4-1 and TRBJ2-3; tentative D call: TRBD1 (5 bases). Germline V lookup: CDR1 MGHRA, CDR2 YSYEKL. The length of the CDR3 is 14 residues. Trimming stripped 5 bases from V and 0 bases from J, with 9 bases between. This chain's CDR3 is CASSGRASTDTQYF. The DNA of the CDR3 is TGCGCCAGCAGCGGCAGGGCCAGCACAGATACGCAGTATTTT.

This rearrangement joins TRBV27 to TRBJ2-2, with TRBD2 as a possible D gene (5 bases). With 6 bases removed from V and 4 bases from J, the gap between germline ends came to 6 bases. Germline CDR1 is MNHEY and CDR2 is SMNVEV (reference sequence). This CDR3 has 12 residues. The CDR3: CASSLATGELFF. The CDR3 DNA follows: TGTGCCAGCAGCCTAGCCACCGGGGAGCTGTTTTTT.

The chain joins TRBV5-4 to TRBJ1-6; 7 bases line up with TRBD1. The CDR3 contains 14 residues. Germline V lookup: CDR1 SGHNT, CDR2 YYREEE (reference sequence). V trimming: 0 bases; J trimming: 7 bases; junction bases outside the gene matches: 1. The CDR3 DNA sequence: TGTGCCAGCAGCTTGGAGGGGGCAAATTCACCCCTCCACTTT. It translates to CASSLEGANSPLHF.

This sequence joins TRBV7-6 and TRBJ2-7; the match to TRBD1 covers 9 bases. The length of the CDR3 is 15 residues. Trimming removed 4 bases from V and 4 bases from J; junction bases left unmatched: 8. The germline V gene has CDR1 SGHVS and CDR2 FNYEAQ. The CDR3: CASSSTGGLVYEQYF. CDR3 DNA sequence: TGTGCCAGCAGCTCTACAGGGGGCTTGGTTTACGAGCAGTACTTC.

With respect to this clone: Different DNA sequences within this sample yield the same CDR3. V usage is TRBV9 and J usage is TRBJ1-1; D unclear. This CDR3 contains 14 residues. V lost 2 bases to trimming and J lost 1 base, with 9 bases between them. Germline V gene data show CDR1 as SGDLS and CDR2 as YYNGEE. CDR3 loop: CASSVAQSNTEAFF. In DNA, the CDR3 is TGTGCCAGCAGCGTGGCCCAGTCGAACACTGAAGCTTTCTTT.

CDR3 residues: CASSLRGSPGNTIYF. CDR3 nucleotides: TGTGCCAGCAGTTTGCGGGGATCGCCTGGAAACACCATATATTTT. V is TRBV28 and J is TRBJ1-3, with D unclear. V gave up 3 bases and J gave up 2 bases, with 11 bases separating them. In germline, CDR1 is MDHEN, CDR2 SYDVKM. The CDR3 is made up of 15 amino acids.

In DNA, the CDR3 is TGTGCCAGCAGCTTGGAACAGGTCCTACCCGACGATACGCAGTATTTT. It codes for CASSLEQVLPDDTQYF. The chain employs TRBV5-5 and TRBJ2-3, with D perhaps matching TRBD1 (5 bases). V shed 0 bases and J shed 6 bases, with 17 bases lying between them. This CDR3 spans 16 amino acids. Germline values: CDR1 SGHKS, CDR2 YYEKEE (reference sequence).

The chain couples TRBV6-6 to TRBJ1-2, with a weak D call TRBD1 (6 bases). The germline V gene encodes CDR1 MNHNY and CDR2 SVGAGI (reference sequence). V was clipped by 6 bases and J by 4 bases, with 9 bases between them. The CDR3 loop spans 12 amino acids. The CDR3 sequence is CASSMDSYGYTF. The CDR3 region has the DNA TGTGCCAGCAGCATGGACAGCTATGGCTACACCTTC.

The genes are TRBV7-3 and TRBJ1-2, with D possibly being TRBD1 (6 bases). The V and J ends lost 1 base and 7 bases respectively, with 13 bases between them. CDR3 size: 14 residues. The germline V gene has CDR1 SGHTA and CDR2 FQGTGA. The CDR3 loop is CASSLRAGDGGYTF. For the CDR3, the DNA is TGTGCCAGCAGCTTAAGGGCAGGGGACGGTGGCTACACCTTC.

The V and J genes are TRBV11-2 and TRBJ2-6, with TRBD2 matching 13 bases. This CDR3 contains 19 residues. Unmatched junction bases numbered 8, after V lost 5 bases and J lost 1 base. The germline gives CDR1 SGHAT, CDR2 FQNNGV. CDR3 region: CASSGWTSGGGSGANVLTF. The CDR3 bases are TGTGCCAGCAGCGGGTGGACTAGCGGGGGAGGGTCTGGGGCCAACGTCCTGACTTTC.

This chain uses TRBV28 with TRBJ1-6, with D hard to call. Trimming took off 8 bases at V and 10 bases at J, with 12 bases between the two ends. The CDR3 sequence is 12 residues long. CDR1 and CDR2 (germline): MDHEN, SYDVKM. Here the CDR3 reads CASSSDGSPLHF. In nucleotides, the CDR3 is TGTGCCAGCTCCTCCGACGGGTCACCCCTCCACTTT. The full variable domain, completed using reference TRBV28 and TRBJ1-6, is DVKVTQSSRYLVKRTGEKVFLECVQDMDHENMFWYRQDPGLGLRLIYFSYDVKMKEKGDIPEGYSVSREKKERFSLILESASTNQTSMYLCASSSDGSPLHFGNGTRLTVT.

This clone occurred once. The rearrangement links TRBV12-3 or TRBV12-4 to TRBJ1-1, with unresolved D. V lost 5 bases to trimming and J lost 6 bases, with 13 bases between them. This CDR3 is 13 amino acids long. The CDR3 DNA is TGTGCCAGCAGTCCACAGATTTTGGCTGAAGCTTTCTTT. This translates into CASSPQILAEAFF.

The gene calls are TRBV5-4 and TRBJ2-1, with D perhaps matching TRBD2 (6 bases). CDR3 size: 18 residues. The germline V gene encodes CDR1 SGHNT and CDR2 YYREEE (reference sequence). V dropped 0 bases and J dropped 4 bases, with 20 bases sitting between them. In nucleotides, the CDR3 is TGTGCCAGCAGCTTGGCCATCGGAGTCTTAGCGGATTACAATGAGCAGTTCTTC. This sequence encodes CASSLAIGVLADYNEQFF.

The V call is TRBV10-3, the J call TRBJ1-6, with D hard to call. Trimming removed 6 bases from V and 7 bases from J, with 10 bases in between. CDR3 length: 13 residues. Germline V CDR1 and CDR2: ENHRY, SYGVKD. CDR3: CAIRPSENSPLHF. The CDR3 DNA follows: TGTGCCATCAGACCTAGTGAAAATTCACCCCTCCACTTT.